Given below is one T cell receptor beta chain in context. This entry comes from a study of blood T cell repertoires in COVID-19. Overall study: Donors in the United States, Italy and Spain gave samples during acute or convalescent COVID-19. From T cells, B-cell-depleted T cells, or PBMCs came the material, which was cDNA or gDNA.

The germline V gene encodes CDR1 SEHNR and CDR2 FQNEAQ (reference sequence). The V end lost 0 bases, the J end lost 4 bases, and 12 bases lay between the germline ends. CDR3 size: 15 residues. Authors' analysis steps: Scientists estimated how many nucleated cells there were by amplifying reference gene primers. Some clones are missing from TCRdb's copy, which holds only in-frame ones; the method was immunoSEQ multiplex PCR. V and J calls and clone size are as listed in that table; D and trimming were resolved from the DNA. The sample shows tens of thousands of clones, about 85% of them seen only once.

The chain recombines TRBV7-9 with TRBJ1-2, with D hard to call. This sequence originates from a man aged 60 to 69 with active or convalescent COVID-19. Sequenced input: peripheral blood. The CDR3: CASSLALDGSYGYTF. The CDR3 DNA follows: TGTGCCAGCAGCTTAGCCCTTGACGGGAGCTATGGCTACACCTTC.